Presented here are 4 T cell receptor beta chains from one specimen sequenced in a study of cytomegalovirus exposure and HLA in healthy donors. The PCR ran on 60 Vbeta and 13 Jbeta primers. Using immunoSEQ multiplex PCR, the repertoire was profiled, and TCRdb retains in-frame clones only, with some absent. This table holds about 190,000 clones, around 80% found once. Sample: PBMCs. All receptors derive from a boy between 2 and 10 years old in good health and CMV-seronegative.

V usage is TRBV6-1 and J usage is TRBJ2-7, with TRBD2 identical over 14 bases. V gave up 4 bases and J gave up 2 bases; unmatched junction bases: 4. The CDR3 is 16 residues long. Germline-derived CDR1 and CDR2 are MNHNS and SASEGT. The CDR3 spells CASSGATSGRAYEQYF. CDR3 sequence (DNA): TGTGCCAGCAGTGGGGCGACTAGCGGGAGGGCCTACGAGCAGTACTTC.

The chain has TRBV29-1 and TRBJ2-7, with unresolved D. The germline V gene encodes CDR1 SQVTM and CDR2 ANQGSEA. Trimming shortened V by 5 bases and J by 0 bases, and 11 bases separated the two germline ends. The length of the CDR3 is 13 residues. CDR3 amino acids: CSVRLTSSYEQYF. As DNA, the CDR3 is TGCAGCGTTCGACTTACCAGCTCCTACGAGCAGTACTTC.

This clone was seen only once. V is TRBV29-1 and J is TRBJ2-5; 8 bases map to TRBD2. The CDR3 contains 18 residues. Looked up from germline, CDR1 is SQVTM and CDR2 is ANQGSEA. Unmatched junction bases numbered 15, after V lost 1 base and J lost 2 bases. The CDR3 nucleotides are TGCAGCGTTGAAGGGCTGCGGGGGGCAGGGGTGCGACAAGAGACCCAGTACTTC. It is translated as CSVEGLRGAGVRQETQYF. Combining the CDR3 with reference TRBV29-1 and TRBJ2-5 gives the whole variable domain SAVISQKPSRDICQRGTSLTIQCQVDSQVTMMFWYRQQPGQSLTLIATANQGSEATYESGFVIDKFPISRPNLTFSTLTVSNMSPEDSSIYLCSVEGLRGAGVRQETQYFGPGTRLLVL.

The chain couples TRBV6-5 to TRBJ2-3; TRBD1 aligns across 9 bases. V lost 8 bases and J lost 2; bases outside the gene matches: 8. Germline V lookup: CDR1 MNHEY, CDR2 SVGAGI. This CDR3 is built from 15 residues. The CDR3, as DNA: TGTGCCAGCGCGGCGGGACAGGGCCCCACAGATACGCAGTATTTT. Its translation: CASAAGQGPTDTQYF.